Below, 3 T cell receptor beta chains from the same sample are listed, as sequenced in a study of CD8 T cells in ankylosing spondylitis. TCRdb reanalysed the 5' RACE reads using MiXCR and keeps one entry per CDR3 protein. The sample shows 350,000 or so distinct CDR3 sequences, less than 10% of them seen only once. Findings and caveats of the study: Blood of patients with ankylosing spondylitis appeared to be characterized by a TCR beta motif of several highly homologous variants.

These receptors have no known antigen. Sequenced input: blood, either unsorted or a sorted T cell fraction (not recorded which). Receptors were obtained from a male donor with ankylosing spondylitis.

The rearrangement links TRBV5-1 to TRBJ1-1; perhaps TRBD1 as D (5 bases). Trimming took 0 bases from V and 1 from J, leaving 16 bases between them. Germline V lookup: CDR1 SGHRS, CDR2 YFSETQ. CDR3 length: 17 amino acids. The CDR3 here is CASSLAAGSWRNTEAFF. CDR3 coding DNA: TGCGCCAGCAGCTTGGCAGCAGGGAGTTGGAGGAACACTGAAGCTTTCTTT.

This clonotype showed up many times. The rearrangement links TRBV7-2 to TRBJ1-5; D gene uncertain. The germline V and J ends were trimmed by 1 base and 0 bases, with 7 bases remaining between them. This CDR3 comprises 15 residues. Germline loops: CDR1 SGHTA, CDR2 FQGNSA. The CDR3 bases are TGTGCCAGCAGCTTAGAAGGGTCTAGCAATCAGCCCCAGCATTTT. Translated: CASSLEGSSNQPQHF. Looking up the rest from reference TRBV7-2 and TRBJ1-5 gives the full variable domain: GAGVSQSPSNKVTEKGKDVELRCDPISGHTALYWYRQSLGQGLEFLIYFQGNSAPDKSGLPSDRFSAERTGGSVSTLTIQRTQQEDSAVYLCASSLEGSSNQPQHFGDGTRLSIL.

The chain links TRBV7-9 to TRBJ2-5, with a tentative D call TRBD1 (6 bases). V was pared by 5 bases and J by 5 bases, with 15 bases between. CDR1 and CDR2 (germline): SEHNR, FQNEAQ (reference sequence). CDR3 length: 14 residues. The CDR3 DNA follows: TGTGCCAGCAGCCAAGGACAGCCTATCGAGACCCAGTACTTC. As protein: CASSQGQPIETQYF.